This TCR beta chain was identified during a study of cytomegalovirus exposure and HLA in healthy donors. With 60 Vbeta and 13 Jbeta primers, the PCR was carried out. Assay used: immunoSEQ multiplex PCR; TCRdb lists only in-frame clones, some missing. The sample contains about 83,000 clones, about four fifths of which appear only once. Regarding the study as a whole: There was a cluster of highly shared sequence variants that was likely a sequencing artifact. In a later analysis, DRB1 alleles had the most associated TCRs; HLA-C alleles the fewest.

Of note for this clone: What it binds is not known.

Trimming pared 5 bases from V and 0 bases from J, leaving 11 bases between. Germline CDR1 is SGHVS and CDR2 is FQNEAQ. This CDR3 region has 14 residues. Sequencing was carried out using PBMCs. This receptor was taken from a young man in good health and CMV-seropositive. J is TRBJ2-7 and V is TRBV7-8; TRBD2 is a possible D gene (5 bases). Here the CDR3 reads CASSRTDHSYEQYF. As DNA, the CDR3 is TGTGCCAGCAGCCGGACTGACCACTCCTACGAGCAGTACTTC.